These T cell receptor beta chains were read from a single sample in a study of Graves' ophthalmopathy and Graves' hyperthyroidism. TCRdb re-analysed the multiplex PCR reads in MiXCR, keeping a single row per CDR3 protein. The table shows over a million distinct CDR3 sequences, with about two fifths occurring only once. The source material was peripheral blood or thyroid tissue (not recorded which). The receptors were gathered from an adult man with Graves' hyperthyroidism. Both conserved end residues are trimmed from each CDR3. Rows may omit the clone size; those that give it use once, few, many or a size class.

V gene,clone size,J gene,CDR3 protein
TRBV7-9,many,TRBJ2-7,ASSLEVAVDEQY
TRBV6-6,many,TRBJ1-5,AVGWTTGNMQPQH
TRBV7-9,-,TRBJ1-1,ASSSPRTTEAF
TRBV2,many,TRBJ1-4,ASSPESNEKLF
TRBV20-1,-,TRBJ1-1,SASARVGRRPYEAF
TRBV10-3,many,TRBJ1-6,AISGSDRGFRPLH
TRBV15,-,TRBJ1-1,ATSPEWAGRGNAEAF
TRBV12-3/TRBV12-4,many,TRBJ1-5,ASSSETPGHQPQH
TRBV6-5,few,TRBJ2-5,ASRRQGAASGTQY
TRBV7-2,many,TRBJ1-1,ASSFRQGGTSTEAF
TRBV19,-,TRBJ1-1,ASSIFIQGAAEAF
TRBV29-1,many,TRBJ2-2,SVDTGNTGELF
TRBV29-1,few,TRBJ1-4,SIRQGYNEKLF
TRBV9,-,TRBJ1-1,ASNPWGTKNTEAF
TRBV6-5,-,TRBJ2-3,ASSSQDRGATQY
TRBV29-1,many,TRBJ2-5,SVDGLAGGPSGETQY
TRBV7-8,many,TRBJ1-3,ASSAVGEPGNTIY
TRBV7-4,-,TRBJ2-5,ASTPVGAGSWETQY
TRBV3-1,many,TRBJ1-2,ASSPPGRRAGYT
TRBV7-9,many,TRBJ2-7,ASSASGFSYEQY
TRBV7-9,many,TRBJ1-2,ASSGPLNYGYT
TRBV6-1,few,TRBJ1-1,ASSEMQGRKTEAF
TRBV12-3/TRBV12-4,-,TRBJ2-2,ASSSSGGANTGELF